This is a list of T cell receptor beta chains from one sample in a study of PD-1 blockade in mismatch repair-deficient tumors. Clones were read by immunoSEQ multiplex PCR, and TCRdb kept only the in-frame ones, dropping some. The table records about 67,000 clones, 70% to 85% of them present only once. The specimen comprised peripheral blood, sampled 2 weeks after starting pembrolizumab. These receptors were collected from an adult with mismatch repair-deficient cancer. CDR3s include the opening cysteine and the closing phenylalanine or tryptophan. Fields, in order: J gene, V gene, D gene, clone size, CDR3 DNA, CDR3 protein. A D gene is named only where the DNA matches it firmly. Clone sizes are given selectively: once, few, many, or a class where the clone is expanded.

j_gene: TRBJ2-7
v_gene: TRBV9
d_gene: TRBD2
abundance: medium-sized
CDR3nt: TGTGCCAGCAGCGCAGGACTAGACTCCTACGAGCAGTACTTC
CDR3aa: CASSAGLDSYEQYF

j_gene: TRBJ2-5
v_gene: TRBV7-2
d_gene: -
abundance: -
CDR3nt: TGTGCCAGCAGCTTAGCGGGAGCGGAGACCCAGTACTTC
CDR3aa: CASSLAGAETQYF

j_gene: TRBJ2-2
v_gene: TRBV7-3
d_gene: -
abundance: -
CDR3nt: TGTGCCAGCAGCAGGGAGCGCACCGGGGAGCTGTTTTTT
CDR3aa: CASSRERTGELFF

j_gene: TRBJ2-5
v_gene: TRBV4-1
d_gene: -
abundance: -
CDR3nt: TGCGCCAGCAGCCAAGGGCCGGGCGAGACCCAGTACTTC
CDR3aa: CASSQGPGETQYF

j_gene: TRBJ2-3
v_gene: TRBV11-2
d_gene: -
abundance: few
CDR3nt: TGTGCCAGCCGAGGGCTTAGAGCGGGCACAGATACGCAGTATTTT
CDR3aa: CASRGLRAGTDTQYF

j_gene: TRBJ2-1
v_gene: TRBV7-7
d_gene: -
abundance: -
CDR3nt: TGTGCTAGCAGCTTAGCGGGGGACAGGGTGCGGCAGTTCTTC
CDR3aa: CASSLAGDRVRQFF

j_gene: TRBJ2-5
v_gene: TRBV7-7
d_gene: TRBD2
abundance: once
CDR3nt: TGTGCTAGCGGGGCGGGCCGGGGAGAGACCCAGTACTTC
CDR3aa: CASGAGRGETQYF

j_gene: TRBJ2-7
v_gene: TRBV14
d_gene: -
abundance: -
CDR3nt: TGTGCCAGCAGCCCCTGGGGGGGGGCATACGAGCAGTACTTC
CDR3aa: CASSPWGGAYEQYF

j_gene: TRBJ1-4
v_gene: TRBV25-1
d_gene: -
abundance: few
CDR3nt: TGTGCCAGCAGTGAATACGCAGGGGTTGGCGAAAAACTGTTTTTT
CDR3aa: CASSEYAGVGEKLFF

j_gene: TRBJ2-1
v_gene: TRBV7-8
d_gene: TRBD2
abundance: few
CDR3nt: TGTGCCAGCAGCCCAGGGACTAGCGGGCCTTACAATGAGCAGTTCTTC
CDR3aa: CASSPGTSGPYNEQFF

j_gene: TRBJ2-7
v_gene: TRBV28
d_gene: -
abundance: -
CDR3nt: TGTGCCAGCATGGGGGGCGGGAGTTCCTACGAGCAGTACTTC
CDR3aa: CASMGGGSSYEQYF

j_gene: TRBJ2-2
v_gene: TRBV6-1
d_gene: -
abundance: -
CDR3nt: TGTGCCAGCTATAGGGCACTCGGGGAGCTGTTTTTT
CDR3aa: CASYRALGELFF

j_gene: TRBJ2-7
v_gene: TRBV5-6
d_gene: -
abundance: few
CDR3nt: TGTGCCAGCAGCACGGGAGCAGGGGCCTACGAGCAGTACTTC
CDR3aa: CASSTGAGAYEQYF

j_gene: TRBJ1-1
v_gene: TRBV7-3
d_gene: -
abundance: -
CDR3nt: TGTGCCAGCAGATTACTCCCTTCGGGGCGAGCTTTCTTT
CDR3aa: CASRLLPSGRAFF

j_gene: TRBJ2-1
v_gene: TRBV7-6
d_gene: -
abundance: -
CDR3nt: TGTGCCAGCAGCCTTCAGTACAATGAGCAGTTCTTC
CDR3aa: CASSLQYNEQFF

j_gene: TRBJ2-7
v_gene: TRBV30
d_gene: -
abundance: -
CDR3nt: TGTGCCTGGAGCCCGCGACGGAGCTCCTACGAGCAGTACTTC
CDR3aa: CAWSPRRSSYEQYF

j_gene: TRBJ1-1
v_gene: TRBV30
d_gene: -
abundance: -
CDR3nt: TGTGCCTGGACTGAGGACCGGGACACTGAAGCTTTCTTT
CDR3aa: CAWTEDRDTEAFF

j_gene: TRBJ1-1
v_gene: TRBV4-1
d_gene: -
abundance: -
CDR3nt: TGCGCCAGCAGCCAAGATCGGGCAGTGAACACTGAAGCTTTCTTT
CDR3aa: CASSQDRAVNTEAFF

j_gene: TRBJ2-3
v_gene: TRBV5-1
d_gene: TRBD2
abundance: once
CDR3nt: TGCGCCAGCAGCTTGTTGGTAGCGGGAGAGAGTTCAGATACGCAGTATTTT
CDR3aa: CASSLLVAGESSDTQYF

j_gene: TRBJ2-7
v_gene: TRBV23-1
d_gene: TRBD2
abundance: -
CDR3nt: TGCGCCAGCAGTCACCCCGGACTAGCGCCTTCATACGAGCAGTACTTC
CDR3aa: CASSHPGLAPSYEQYF

j_gene: TRBJ2-3
v_gene: TRBV7-2
d_gene: TRBD2
abundance: -
CDR3nt: TGTGCCAGCAGCTTTAGCGGGAGCAGGGGCACAGATACGCAGTATTTT
CDR3aa: CASSFSGSRGTDTQYF

j_gene: TRBJ2-7
v_gene: TRBV5-1
d_gene: TRBD2
abundance: medium-sized
CDR3nt: TGCGCCAGCAGCAAAGGGACTAGCGGAACCTACGAGCAGTACTTC
CDR3aa: CASSKGTSGTYEQYF

j_gene: TRBJ2-7
v_gene: TRBV7-3
d_gene: -
abundance: -
CDR3nt: TGTGCCAGCAGCCCATTAGCCGGAGGCTACGAGCAGTACTTC
CDR3aa: CASSPLAGGYEQYF

j_gene: TRBJ2-3
v_gene: TRBV6-6
d_gene: -
abundance: -
CDR3nt: TGTGCCAGCAGTTCCACGCGAGGGACAGATACGCAGTATTTT
CDR3aa: CASSSTRGTDTQYF

j_gene: TRBJ1-5
v_gene: TRBV7-2
d_gene: -
abundance: -
CDR3nt: TGTGCCAGCAGCTTAGTGGGGGATCAGCCCCAGCATTTT
CDR3aa: CASSLVGDQPQHF

j_gene: TRBJ2-7
v_gene: TRBV27
d_gene: -
abundance: -
CDR3nt: TGTGCCACCTCGCCCGCCGGAGCCTCCTACGAGCAGTACTTC
CDR3aa: CATSPAGASYEQYF

j_gene: TRBJ2-1
v_gene: TRBV14
d_gene: TRBD2
abundance: -
CDR3nt: TGTGCCAGCAGCCGCACTAGCGGGGGCTCTATGTTGAGTTACAATGAGCAGTTCTTC
CDR3aa: CASSRTSGGSMLSYNEQFF

j_gene: TRBJ2-7
v_gene: TRBV27
d_gene: TRBD2
abundance: once
CDR3nt: TGTGCCAGCAGAACTAGCGGGAGGGTGTCCGAGCAGTACTTC
CDR3aa: CASRTSGRVSEQYF

j_gene: TRBJ2-7
v_gene: TRBV15
d_gene: TRBD2
abundance: -
CDR3nt: TGTGCCACCAGCAGTGGACTAGCGGGAGTGAAAGAGCAGTACTTC
CDR3aa: CATSSGLAGVKEQYF

j_gene: TRBJ2-3
v_gene: TRBV11-3
d_gene: -
abundance: -
CDR3nt: TGTGCCAGCAGCTTAGTAAGCACAGATACGCAGTATTTT
CDR3aa: CASSLVSTDTQYF

j_gene: TRBJ2-7
v_gene: TRBV4-1
d_gene: TRBD2
abundance: -
CDR3nt: TGCGCCAGCAGCCAAGGATTGGGACTCTTTAGGGCGGGAGGACCTCGGCAGTACTTC
CDR3aa: CASSQGLGLFRAGGPRQYF

j_gene: TRBJ2-1
v_gene: TRBV7-8
d_gene: TRBD1
abundance: few
CDR3nt: TGTGCCAGCAGCTTCCGGGACAGGGTGAACAATGAGCAGTTCTTC
CDR3aa: CASSFRDRVNNEQFF

j_gene: TRBJ1-5
v_gene: TRBV7-7
d_gene: TRBD1
abundance: few
CDR3nt: TGTGCTAGCAGCTTTACCGGGACAGGGGCTTGTCAGCCCCAGCATTTT
CDR3aa: CASSFTGTGACQPQHF

j_gene: TRBJ1-4
v_gene: TRBV30
d_gene: -
abundance: few
CDR3nt: TGTGCCTGGAGTGTTTCTGGGGCGGGTGAAAAACTGTTTTTT
CDR3aa: CAWSVSGAGEKLFF

j_gene: TRBJ1-5
v_gene: TRBV6-4
d_gene: -
abundance: -
CDR3nt: TGTGCCAGCAGCACAGGGCTTGGTCAGCCCCAGCATTTT
CDR3aa: CASSTGLGQPQHF

j_gene: TRBJ1-1
v_gene: TRBV13
d_gene: -
abundance: -
CDR3nt: TGTGCCAGCAGCCCCTACAAGGGGACGGGGGTGAACACTGAAGCTTTCTTT
CDR3aa: CASSPYKGTGVNTEAFF

j_gene: TRBJ1-1
v_gene: TRBV6-1
d_gene: TRBD1
abundance: -
CDR3nt: TGTGCCAGCAGTGAAACAGGGGGTTGGACTGAAGCTTTCTTT
CDR3aa: CASSETGGWTEAFF

j_gene: TRBJ2-7
v_gene: TRBV27
d_gene: -
abundance: -
CDR3nt: TGTGCCAGCAGTTTTGGAGAGTCGGGCGAGCAGTACTTC
CDR3aa: CASSFGESGEQYF

j_gene: TRBJ2-1
v_gene: TRBV2
d_gene: -
abundance: -
CDR3nt: TGTGCCAGCGGTGCGGGAAAGGGTTTAGATGAGCAGTTCTTC
CDR3aa: CASGAGKGLDEQFF

j_gene: TRBJ2-7
v_gene: TRBV18
d_gene: TRBD2
abundance: -
CDR3nt: TGTGCCAGCTCACCAACGGATAGCGGGAGGGGGGCCTACGAGCAGTACTTC
CDR3aa: CASSPTDSGRGAYEQYF

j_gene: TRBJ1-5
v_gene: TRBV6-1
d_gene: -
abundance: few
CDR3nt: TGTGCCAGCAGTGAATATCAGACAGATCAGCCCCAGCATTTT
CDR3aa: CASSEYQTDQPQHF

j_gene: TRBJ1-2
v_gene: TRBV7-9
d_gene: -
abundance: -
CDR3nt: TGTGCCAGCAGGCCGGGCGGGCTCGATGGCTACACCTTC
CDR3aa: CASRPGGLDGYTF

j_gene: TRBJ2-5
v_gene: TRBV11-3
d_gene: TRBD2
abundance: -
CDR3nt: TGTGCCAGCAGCTCCGGAGGGACTAGCGGCCCGGGGACCCAGTACTTC
CDR3aa: CASSSGGTSGPGTQYF

j_gene: TRBJ2-1
v_gene: TRBV11-3
d_gene: -
abundance: few
CDR3nt: TGTGCCAGCAGCTTTGGAGGGAGAGTCGGTGAGCAGTTCTTC
CDR3aa: CASSFGGRVGEQFF

j_gene: TRBJ1-4
v_gene: TRBV7-9
d_gene: -
abundance: -
CDR3nt: TGTGCCAGCAGCTTATATGCAGGGCAGGGAAAACTGTTTTTT
CDR3aa: CASSLYAGQGKLFF

j_gene: TRBJ2-7
v_gene: TRBV5-6
d_gene: TRBD1
abundance: -
CDR3nt: TGTGCCAGCAGCCCGACAGGGGGGCTCTCCTACGAGCAGTACTTC
CDR3aa: CASSPTGGLSYEQYF

j_gene: TRBJ1-1
v_gene: TRBV7-8
d_gene: -
abundance: -
CDR3nt: TGTGCCAGCAGCTTAGTTGCGGGAACACCTGAAGCTTTCTTT
CDR3aa: CASSLVAGTPEAFF

j_gene: TRBJ2-1
v_gene: TRBV9
d_gene: -
abundance: -
CDR3nt: TGTGCCAGCAGCGTAGTGGGGGCGCAGGTGGTGGACAATGAGCAGTTCTTC
CDR3aa: CASSVVGAQVVDNEQFF

j_gene: TRBJ2-7
v_gene: TRBV7-2
d_gene: TRBD2
abundance: few
CDR3nt: TGTGCCAGCAGCTTAGTGGCTAGCGGGAGATCCGAGCAGTACTTC
CDR3aa: CASSLVASGRSEQYF

j_gene: TRBJ1-5
v_gene: TRBV19
d_gene: -
abundance: -
CDR3nt: TGTGCCAGTAGTCATCCAGGGGCTGGCAATCAGCCCCAGCATTTT
CDR3aa: CASSHPGAGNQPQHF

j_gene: TRBJ1-5
v_gene: TRBV10-2
d_gene: -
abundance: -
CDR3nt: TGCGCCAGCAGTGACTTTCAGAATCAGCCCCAGCATTTT
CDR3aa: CASSDFQNQPQHF

j_gene: TRBJ2-7
v_gene: TRBV9
d_gene: -
abundance: -
CDR3nt: TGTGCCAGCAGCGTTCGACCGCTCGGTCTAGCGAATACCTACGAGCAGTACTTC
CDR3aa: CASSVRPLGLANTYEQYF

j_gene: TRBJ1-1
v_gene: TRBV25-1
d_gene: -
abundance: -
CDR3nt: TGTGCCAGCAGTGAATTAGGGGGGGCTGAGAACACTGAAGCTTTCTTT
CDR3aa: CASSELGGAENTEAFF

j_gene: TRBJ1-2
v_gene: TRBV6-1
d_gene: -
abundance: -
CDR3nt: TGTGCCAGCGCGGTGACAGGCAACTATGGCTACACCTTC
CDR3aa: CASAVTGNYGYTF

j_gene: TRBJ2-7
v_gene: TRBV5-5
d_gene: TRBD1
abundance: -
CDR3nt: TGTGCCAGCAGCCGACCCGGACAGGGTTCCTACGAGCAGTACTTC
CDR3aa: CASSRPGQGSYEQYF

j_gene: TRBJ2-1
v_gene: TRBV19
d_gene: TRBD2
abundance: -
CDR3nt: TGTGCCAGTAGTATAAGTCTAGCGGGAGGACGAAATGAGCAGTTCTTC
CDR3aa: CASSISLAGGRNEQFF

j_gene: TRBJ2-1
v_gene: TRBV30
d_gene: TRBD2
abundance: -
CDR3nt: TGTGCCTGCAGCGGGAGCTCCTACAATGAGCAGTTCTTC
CDR3aa: CACSGSSYNEQFF

j_gene: TRBJ2-7
v_gene: TRBV28
d_gene: -
abundance: few
CDR3nt: TGTGCCAGCAGTTTTACCCCTCTTGGGGAGCAGTACTTC
CDR3aa: CASSFTPLGEQYF

j_gene: TRBJ1-5
v_gene: TRBV9
d_gene: -
abundance: -
CDR3nt: TGTGCCAGCAGCGTAGGTCCAGGGCTAAATCAGCCCCAGCATTTT
CDR3aa: CASSVGPGLNQPQHF